The sequence of this T cell receptor (beta chain) was determined in a study of shared clonotypes between healthy human individuals. Study observations and caveats: The authors expected sequencing depth to affect clonotype sharing among donors.

Concerning this clone: Its antigen is unidentified.

The protocol was immunoSEQ multiplex PCR, while the TCRdb copy is restricted to in-frame clones and leaves out a portion. Of more than 1.2 million clones listed, around 98.5% were seen once; the top ten hold 0.36%. This CDR3 has 17 residues. Germline V gene lookup returns CDR1 KGHSH and CDR2 LQKENI. Trimming left V 6 bases short and J 2 bases short, with 20 bases between. Source material: naive CD4+ T cells sorted from blood. Noted subset: CD45RA+ positively selected. V and J are TRBV18 and TRBJ1-5; TRBD1 might be the D (6 bases). The clonotype comes from a young man in good health. The CDR3 sequence is CASSLTGRGLGNQPQHF. For the CDR3, the DNA is TGTGCCAGCTCCCTAACCGGCAGGGGCCTGGGCAATCAGCCCCAGCATTTT.